These T cell receptor beta chains were read from a single sample in a study of shared clonotypes between healthy human individuals. Sequencing used immunoSEQ multiplex PCR; TCRdb keeps in-frame clones, though not all of them. The sample lists some 1.5 million clones; 95% to 99% were seen once. The material sequenced was naive CD4+ T cells sorted from blood. The receptors come from a man aged 30 to 39 in good health. The CDR3 runs from the conserved cysteine through the conserved F or W. Each record gives: D gene, clone size, V gene, J gene, CDR3 DNA, CDR3 protein. A D gene is named only where the DNA matches it firmly. The size entry is marked missing in some rows and otherwise reads once, few, many or a size class.

D gene: TRBD2; clone size: .; V gene: TRBV11-2; J gene: TRBJ2-3; CDR3 DNA: TGTGCCAGCAGCCAAGCCCCGACTAGCAGGGATACGCAGTATTTT; CDR3 protein: CASSQAPTSRDTQYF
D gene: TRBD2; clone size: .; V gene: TRBV30; J gene: TRBJ2-1; CDR3 DNA: TGTGCCTGGAGCTCGGGACTAGCCCAGTTCTTC; CDR3 protein: CAWSSGLAQFF
D gene: TRBD1; clone size: .; V gene: TRBV5-6; J gene: TRBJ2-7; CDR3 DNA: TGTGCCAGCAGCCTTCCAGGACAGGGTATAGGATACGAGCAGTACTTC; CDR3 protein: CASSLPGQGIGYEQYF
D gene: .; clone size: .; V gene: TRBV11-2; J gene: TRBJ1-3; CDR3 DNA: TGTGCCAGCAGCCCGATAACAGGAAACTCTGGAAACACCATATATTTT; CDR3 protein: CASSPITGNSGNTIYF
D gene: .; clone size: .; V gene: TRBV27; J gene: TRBJ1-1; CDR3 DNA: TGTGCCAGCAGTCCCCGGTTGGGGAGAACTGAAGCTTTCTTT; CDR3 protein: CASSPRLGRTEAFF
D gene: TRBD2; clone size: .; V gene: TRBV7-3; J gene: TRBJ2-3; CDR3 DNA: TGTGCCAGCAGCCCCTCCCGGACTAGCTTTTCCGACACAGATACGCAGTATTTT; CDR3 protein: CASSPSRTSFSDTDTQYF
D gene: TRBD1; clone size: .; V gene: TRBV6-5; J gene: TRBJ1-3; CDR3 DNA: TGTGCCAGCAGTTACGGGACAGTATCTGGAAACACCATATATTTT; CDR3 protein: CASSYGTVSGNTIYF
D gene: TRBD2; clone size: .; V gene: TRBV5-1; J gene: TRBJ2-3; CDR3 DNA: TGCGCCAGCAGCTTGGGTAAAGCGGGGCGGGATACGCAGTATTTT; CDR3 protein: CASSLGKAGRDTQYF
D gene: .; clone size: .; V gene: TRBV7-6; J gene: TRBJ2-1; CDR3 DNA: TGTGCCAGCAAAGAGATATACAATGAGCAGTTCTTC; CDR3 protein: CASKEIYNEQFF
D gene: TRBD2; clone size: .; V gene: TRBV4-1; J gene: TRBJ2-3; CDR3 DNA: TGCGCCAGCAGCCCTAGCGGGAGTCGGACAGATACGCAGTATTTT; CDR3 protein: CASSPSGSRTDTQYF
D gene: TRBD2; clone size: .; V gene: TRBV2; J gene: TRBJ2-5; CDR3 DNA: TGTGCCAGCAACGGGCGTGAGCGGGACGGGGAGACCCAGTACTTC; CDR3 protein: CASNGRERDGETQYF
D gene: .; clone size: .; V gene: TRBV4-3; J gene: TRBJ2-3; CDR3 DNA: TGCGCCAGCAGCCAAGGGACCCTGGTACACACAGATACGCAGTATTTT; CDR3 protein: CASSQGTLVHTDTQYF
D gene: .; clone size: once; V gene: TRBV5-4; J gene: TRBJ2-7; CDR3 DNA: TGTGCCAGCAGCTTGGGGGGGAAGAACGAGCAGTACTTC; CDR3 protein: CASSLGGKNEQYF
D gene: TRBD1; clone size: .; V gene: TRBV29-1; J gene: TRBJ2-5; CDR3 DNA: TGCAGCGGGTCCCGGGACAGGGGACGACAAGAGACCCAGTACTTC; CDR3 protein: CSGSRDRGRQETQYF
D gene: .; clone size: .; V gene: TRBV5-6; J gene: TRBJ1-5; CDR3 DNA: TGTGCCAGCAGCTGGGGGGGCTTTGGAAATCAGCCCCAGCATTTT; CDR3 protein: CASSWGGFGNQPQHF
D gene: TRBD1; clone size: .; V gene: TRBV18; J gene: TRBJ2-7; CDR3 DNA: TGTGCCAGCTCACCCGGGACAGGGTACTCCGAGCAGTACTTC; CDR3 protein: CASSPGTGYSEQYF
D gene: .; clone size: .; V gene: TRBV5-5; J gene: TRBJ1-3; CDR3 DNA: TGTGCCAGCAGCTCCCTAGGACAGATTATCTCTGGAAACACCATATATTTT; CDR3 protein: CASSSLGQIISGNTIYF
D gene: .; clone size: .; V gene: TRBV7-2; J gene: TRBJ2-1; CDR3 DNA: TGTGCCAGCAGCTTAGGGTCCCTAGCCCATGAGCAGTTCTTC; CDR3 protein: CASSLGSLAHEQFF
D gene: TRBD2; clone size: .; V gene: TRBV29-1; J gene: TRBJ2-2; CDR3 DNA: TGCAGCGCGAGCGGGAGCGCCACCGGGGAGCTGTTTTTT; CDR3 protein: CSASGSATGELFF
D gene: .; clone size: .; V gene: TRBV5-8; J gene: TRBJ1-3; CDR3 DNA: TGTGCCAGCAGCCCAAAGGACCCCAGCTCTGGAAACACCATATATTTT; CDR3 protein: CASSPKDPSSGNTIYF
D gene: TRBD1; clone size: .; V gene: TRBV5-5; J gene: TRBJ2-7; CDR3 DNA: TGTGCCAGCAGTCCCGGGACAGGGAACTACGAGCAGTACTTC; CDR3 protein: CASSPGTGNYEQYF
D gene: TRBD2; clone size: .; V gene: TRBV11-2; J gene: TRBJ2-5; CDR3 DNA: TGTGCCAGCAGCTTAGTTGGCCGGACTAGCGTAAAAGAGACCCAGTACTTC; CDR3 protein: CASSLVGRTSVKETQYF
D gene: .; clone size: once; V gene: TRBV21-1; J gene: TRBJ1-5; CDR3 DNA: TGTGCCAGCAGCAAGAGGACGAGCAATCAGCCCCAGCATTTT; CDR3 protein: CASSKRTSNQPQHF
D gene: TRBD1; clone size: .; V gene: TRBV27; J gene: TRBJ2-7; CDR3 DNA: TGTGCCAGCAGTTTAAGGGGACAGGGGACCATCTACGAGCAGTACTTC; CDR3 protein: CASSLRGQGTIYEQYF
D gene: .; clone size: .; V gene: TRBV18; J gene: TRBJ1-5; CDR3 DNA: TGTGCCAGCTCACCCCTGGGGCAACTTAATAATCAGCCCCAGCATTTT; CDR3 protein: CASSPLGQLNNQPQHF
D gene: .; clone size: .; V gene: TRBV11-2; J gene: TRBJ2-3; CDR3 DNA: TGTGCCAGCAGCTTATATGAGAGCGGTTACACAGATACGCAGTATTTT; CDR3 protein: CASSLYESGYTDTQYF
D gene: .; clone size: .; V gene: TRBV9; J gene: TRBJ1-1; CDR3 DNA: TGTGCCAGCAGCGTTTGGGGGAGGACTGAAGCTTTCTTT; CDR3 protein: CASSVWGRTEAFF
D gene: .; clone size: .; V gene: TRBV10-3; J gene: TRBJ2-6; CDR3 DNA: TGTGCCATCACCTCGCGGTCCTCTGGGGCCAACGTCCTGACTTTC; CDR3 protein: CAITSRSSGANVLTF
D gene: .; clone size: once; V gene: TRBV6-1; J gene: TRBJ2-3; CDR3 DNA: TGTGCCAGCAGTGCTCTGACAGGGACTAGCACAGATACGCAGTATTTT; CDR3 protein: CASSALTGTSTDTQYF